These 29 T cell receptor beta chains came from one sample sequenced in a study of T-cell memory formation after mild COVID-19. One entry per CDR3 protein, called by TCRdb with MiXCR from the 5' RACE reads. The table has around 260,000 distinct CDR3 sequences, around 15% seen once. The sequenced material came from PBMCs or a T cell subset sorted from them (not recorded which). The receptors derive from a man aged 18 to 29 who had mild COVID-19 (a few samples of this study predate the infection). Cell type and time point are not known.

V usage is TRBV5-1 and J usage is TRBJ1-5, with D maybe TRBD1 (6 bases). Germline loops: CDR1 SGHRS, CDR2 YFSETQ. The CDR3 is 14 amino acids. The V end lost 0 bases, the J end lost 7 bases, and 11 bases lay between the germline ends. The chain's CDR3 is CASSLEGGGQPQHF. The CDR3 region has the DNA TGCGCCAGCAGCTTGGAGGGGGGTGGACAGCCCCAGCATTTT. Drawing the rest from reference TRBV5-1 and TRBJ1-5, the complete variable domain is KAGVTQTPRYLIKTRGQQVTLSCSPISGHRSVSWYQQTPGQGLQFLFEYFSETQRNKGNFPGRFSGRQFSNSRSEMNVSTLELGDSALYLCASSLEGGGQPQHFGDGTRLSIL.

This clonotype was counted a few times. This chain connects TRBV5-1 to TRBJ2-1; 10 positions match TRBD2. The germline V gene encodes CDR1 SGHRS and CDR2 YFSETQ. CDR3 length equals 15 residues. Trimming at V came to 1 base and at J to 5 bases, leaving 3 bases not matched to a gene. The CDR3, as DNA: TGCGCCAGCAGCTTGCTAGCGGGGGCAAACAATGAGCAGTTCTTC. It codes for CASSLLAGANNEQFF.

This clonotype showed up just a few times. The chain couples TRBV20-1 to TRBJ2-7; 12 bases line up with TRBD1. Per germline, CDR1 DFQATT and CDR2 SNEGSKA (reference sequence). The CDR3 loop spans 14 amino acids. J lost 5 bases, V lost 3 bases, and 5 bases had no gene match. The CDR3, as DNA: TGCAGTGCTAGTAGGGACAGGGGGCCCCACGAGCAGTACGTC. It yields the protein CSASRDRGPHEQYV.

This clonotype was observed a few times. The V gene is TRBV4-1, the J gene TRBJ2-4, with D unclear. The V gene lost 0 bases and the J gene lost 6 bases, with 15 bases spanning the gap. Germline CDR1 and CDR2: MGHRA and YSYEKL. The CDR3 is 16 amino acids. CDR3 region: CASSQDPGYPLNIQYF. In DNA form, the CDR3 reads TGCGCCAGCAGCCAAGACCCCGGCTATCCCTTAAACATTCAGTACTTC.

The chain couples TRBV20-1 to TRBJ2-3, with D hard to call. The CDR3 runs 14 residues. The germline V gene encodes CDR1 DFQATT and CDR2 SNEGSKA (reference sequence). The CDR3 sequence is CSPSPLLSSDTQYF. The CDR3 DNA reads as TGCAGCCCCTCCCCACTGCTATCGTCAGATACGCAGTATTTT.

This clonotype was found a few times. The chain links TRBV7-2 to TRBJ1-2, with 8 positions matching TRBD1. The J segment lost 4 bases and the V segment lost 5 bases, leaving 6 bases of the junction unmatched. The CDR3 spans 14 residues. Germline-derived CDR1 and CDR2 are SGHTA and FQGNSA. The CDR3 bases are TGTGCCAGCAGCCGAGGGGGACAGGCCTATGGCTACACCTTC. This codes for CASSRGGQAYGYTF.

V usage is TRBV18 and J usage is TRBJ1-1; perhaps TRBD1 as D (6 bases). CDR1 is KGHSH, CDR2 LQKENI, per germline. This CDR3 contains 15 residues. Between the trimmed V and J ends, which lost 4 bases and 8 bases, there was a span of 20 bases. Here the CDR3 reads CASSLNRVPEGEAFF. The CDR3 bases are TGTGCCAGCTCACTGAACAGGGTCCCCGAGGGGGAAGCTTTCTTT.

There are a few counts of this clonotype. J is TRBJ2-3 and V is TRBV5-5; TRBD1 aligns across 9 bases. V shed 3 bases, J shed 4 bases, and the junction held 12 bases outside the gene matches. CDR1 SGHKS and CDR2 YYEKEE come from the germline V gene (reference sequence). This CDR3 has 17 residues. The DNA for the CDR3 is TGTGCCAGCAGCTCCCATTGGGGACAGGGATCCGCAGATACGCAGTATTTT. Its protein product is CASSSHWGQGSADTQYF.

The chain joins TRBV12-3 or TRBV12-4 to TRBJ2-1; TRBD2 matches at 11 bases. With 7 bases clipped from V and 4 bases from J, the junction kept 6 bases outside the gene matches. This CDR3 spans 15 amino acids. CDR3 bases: TGTGCCAGCACTTCGACTAGCGGGGTGTACAATGAGCAGTTCTTC. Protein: CASTSTSGVYNEQFF.

CDR3 region: CASSQWGRRNTEAFF. The DNA of the CDR3 is TGCGCCAGCAGCCAGTGGGGCAGACGGAACACTGAAGCTTTCTTT. The chain is built from TRBV4-3 and TRBJ1-1; D is possibly TRBD1 (5 bases). The CDR3 is 15 amino acids. V was clipped by 3 bases and J by 1 base, with 12 bases between them. The V gene's germline CDR1 is LGHNA and CDR2 YSLEER.

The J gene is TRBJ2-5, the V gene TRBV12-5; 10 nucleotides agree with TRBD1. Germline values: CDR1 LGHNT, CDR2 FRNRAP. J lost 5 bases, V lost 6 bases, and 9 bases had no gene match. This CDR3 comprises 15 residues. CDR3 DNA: TGTGCTAGTGGAGCTACCGACAGGGGGCTGGAGACCCAGTACTTC. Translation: CASGATDRGLETQYF. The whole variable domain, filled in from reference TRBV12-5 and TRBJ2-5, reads DARVTQTPRHKVTEMGQEVTMRCQPILGHNTVFWYRQTMMQGLELLAYFRNRAPLDDSGMPKDRFSAEMPDATLATLKIQPSEPRDSAVYFCASGATDRGLETQYFGPGTRLLVL.

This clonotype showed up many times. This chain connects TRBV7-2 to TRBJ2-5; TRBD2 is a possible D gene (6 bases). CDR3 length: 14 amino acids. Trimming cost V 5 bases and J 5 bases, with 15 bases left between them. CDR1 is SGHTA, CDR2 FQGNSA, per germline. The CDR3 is CASSQGGIWETQYF. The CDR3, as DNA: TGTGCCAGCAGCCAAGGAGGGATTTGGGAGACCCAGTACTTC.

The CDR3 protein is CASRLRDRGLHEQYF. DNA of the CDR3: TGCGCCAGCAGGCTCCGGGACAGGGGGCTCCACGAGCAGTACTTC. This chain joins TRBV5-1 and TRBJ2-7; TRBD1 agrees at 12 bases. The CDR3 is made up of 15 amino acids. CDR1 SGHRS and CDR2 YFSETQ come from the germline V gene. J lost 5 bases, V lost 5 bases, and 8 bases had no gene match.

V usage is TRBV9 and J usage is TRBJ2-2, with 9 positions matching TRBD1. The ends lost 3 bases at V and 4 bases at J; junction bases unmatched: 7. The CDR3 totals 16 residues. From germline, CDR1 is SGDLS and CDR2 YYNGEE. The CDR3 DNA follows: TGTGCCAGCAGCGCGGGGGACAGGGCAGGCACCGGGGAGCTGTTTTTT. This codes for CASSAGDRAGTGELFF.

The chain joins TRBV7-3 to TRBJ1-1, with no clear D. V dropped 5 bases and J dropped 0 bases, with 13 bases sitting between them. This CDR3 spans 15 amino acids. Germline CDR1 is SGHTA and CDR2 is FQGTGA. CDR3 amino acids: CASSPGGKMNTEAFF. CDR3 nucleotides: TGTGCCAGCAGCCCTGGCGGGAAGATGAACACTGAAGCTTTCTTT.

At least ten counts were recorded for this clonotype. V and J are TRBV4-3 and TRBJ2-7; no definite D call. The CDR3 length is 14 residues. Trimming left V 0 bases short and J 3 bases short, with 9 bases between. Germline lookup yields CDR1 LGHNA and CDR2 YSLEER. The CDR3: CASSQDGLNYEQYF. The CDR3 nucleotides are TGCGCCAGCAGCCAAGATGGGCTAAACTACGAGCAGTACTTC.

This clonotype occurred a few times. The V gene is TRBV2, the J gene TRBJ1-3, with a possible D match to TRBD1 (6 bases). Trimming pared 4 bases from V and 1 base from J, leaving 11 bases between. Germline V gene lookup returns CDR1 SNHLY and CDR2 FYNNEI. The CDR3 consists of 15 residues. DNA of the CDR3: TGTGCCAGCAGTGCCTCAGGGGATTCTGGAAACACCATATATTTT. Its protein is CASSASGDSGNTIYF.

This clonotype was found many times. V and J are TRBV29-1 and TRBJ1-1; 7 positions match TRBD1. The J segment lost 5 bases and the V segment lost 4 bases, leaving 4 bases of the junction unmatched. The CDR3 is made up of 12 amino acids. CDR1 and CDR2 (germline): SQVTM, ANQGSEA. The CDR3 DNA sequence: TGCAGCGTTGGGACAGGCGGAACTGAAGCTTTCTTT. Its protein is CSVGTGGTEAFF.

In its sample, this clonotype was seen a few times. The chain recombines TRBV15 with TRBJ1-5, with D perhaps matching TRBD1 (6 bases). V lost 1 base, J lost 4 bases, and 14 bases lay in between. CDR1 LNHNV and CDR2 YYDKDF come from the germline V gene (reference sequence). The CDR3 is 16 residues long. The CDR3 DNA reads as TGTGCCACCAGCAGAGTCGGGGGCGCTAGGAATCAGCCCCAGCATTTT. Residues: CATSRVGGARNQPQHF.

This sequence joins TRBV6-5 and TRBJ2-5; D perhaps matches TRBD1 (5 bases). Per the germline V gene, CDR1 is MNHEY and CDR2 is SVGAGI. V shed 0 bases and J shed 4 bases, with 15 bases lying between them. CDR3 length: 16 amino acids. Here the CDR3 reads CASSYSGQGWRETQYF. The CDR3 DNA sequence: TGTGCCAGCAGTTACTCAGGCCAGGGTTGGCGAGAGACCCAGTACTTC.

CDR3 in amino acids: CASSSRQGRLSGEQFF. The CDR3, as DNA: TGTGCCAGCAGCTCACGACAGGGGCGGTTATCGGGTGAGCAGTTCTTC. V is TRBV7-9 and J is TRBJ2-1; 8 nucleotides align to TRBD1. The CDR3 consists of 16 residues. Germline V gives CDR1 SEHNR, CDR2 FQNEAQ (reference sequence). V shed 4 bases, J shed 9 bases, and the junction held 14 bases outside the gene matches.

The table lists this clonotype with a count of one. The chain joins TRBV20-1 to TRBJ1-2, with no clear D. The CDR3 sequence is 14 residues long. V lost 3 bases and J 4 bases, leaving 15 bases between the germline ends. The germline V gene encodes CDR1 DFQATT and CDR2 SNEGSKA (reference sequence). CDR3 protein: CSASGGVGSYGYTF. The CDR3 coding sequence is TGCAGTGCTAGTGGAGGCGTTGGGTCCTATGGCTACACCTTC.

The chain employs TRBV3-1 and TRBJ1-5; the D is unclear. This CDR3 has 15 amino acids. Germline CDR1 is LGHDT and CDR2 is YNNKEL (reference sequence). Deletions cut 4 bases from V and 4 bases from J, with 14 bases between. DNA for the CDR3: TGTGCCAGCAGCCCAGGCCGATCCGGTAATCAGCCCCAGCATTTT. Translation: CASSPGRSGNQPQHF.

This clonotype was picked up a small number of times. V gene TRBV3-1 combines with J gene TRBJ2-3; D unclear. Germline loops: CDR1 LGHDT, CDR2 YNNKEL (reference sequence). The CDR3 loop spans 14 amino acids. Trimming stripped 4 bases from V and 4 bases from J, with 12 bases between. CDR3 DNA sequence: TGTGCCAGCAGCCCCCGGTCAGATCCAGATACGCAGTATTTT. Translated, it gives CASSPRSDPDTQYF.

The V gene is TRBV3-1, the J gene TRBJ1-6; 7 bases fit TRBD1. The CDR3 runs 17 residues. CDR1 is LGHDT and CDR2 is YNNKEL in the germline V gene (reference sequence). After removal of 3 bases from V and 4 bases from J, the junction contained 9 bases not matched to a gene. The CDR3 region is CASSQGQTILYNSPLHF. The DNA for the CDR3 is TGTGCCAGCAGCCAGGGACAGACTATCCTTTATAATTCACCCCTCCACTTT.

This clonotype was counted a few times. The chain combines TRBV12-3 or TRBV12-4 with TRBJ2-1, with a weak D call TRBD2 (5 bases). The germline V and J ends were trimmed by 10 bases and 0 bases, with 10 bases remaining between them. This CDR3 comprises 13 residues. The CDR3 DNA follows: TGTGCCACCGCGGAGGTCTCCTACAATGAGCAGTTCTTC. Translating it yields CATAEVSYNEQFF.

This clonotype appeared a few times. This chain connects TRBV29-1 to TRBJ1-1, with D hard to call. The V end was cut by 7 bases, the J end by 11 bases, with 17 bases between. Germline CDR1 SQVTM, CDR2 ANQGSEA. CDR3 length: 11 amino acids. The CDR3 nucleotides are TGCAGCGCGCGTGGGCACCTTGTTGCTTTCTTT. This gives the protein CSARGHLVAFF.

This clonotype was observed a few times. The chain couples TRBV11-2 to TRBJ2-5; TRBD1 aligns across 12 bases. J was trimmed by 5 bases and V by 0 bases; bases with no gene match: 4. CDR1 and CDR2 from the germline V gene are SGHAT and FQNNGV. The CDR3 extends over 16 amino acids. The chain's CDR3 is CASSLDGTGGDETQYF. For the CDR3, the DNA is TGTGCCAGCAGCTTAGACGGGACAGGGGGCGACGAGACCCAGTACTTC. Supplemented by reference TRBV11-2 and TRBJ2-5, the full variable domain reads EAGVAQSPRYKIIEKRQSVAFWCNPISGHATLYWYQQILGQGPKLLIQFQNNGVVDDSQLPKDRFSAERLKGVDSTLKIQPAKLEDSAVYLCASSLDGTGGDETQYFGPGTRLLVL.

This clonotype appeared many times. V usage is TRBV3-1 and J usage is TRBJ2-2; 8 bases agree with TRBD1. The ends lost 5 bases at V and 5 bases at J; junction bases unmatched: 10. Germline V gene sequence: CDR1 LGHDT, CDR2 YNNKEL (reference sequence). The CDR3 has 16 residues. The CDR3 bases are TGTGCCAGCAGCGACTCTACAGGGGGTTGGACCGGGGAGCTGTTTTTT. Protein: CASSDSTGGWTGELFF.